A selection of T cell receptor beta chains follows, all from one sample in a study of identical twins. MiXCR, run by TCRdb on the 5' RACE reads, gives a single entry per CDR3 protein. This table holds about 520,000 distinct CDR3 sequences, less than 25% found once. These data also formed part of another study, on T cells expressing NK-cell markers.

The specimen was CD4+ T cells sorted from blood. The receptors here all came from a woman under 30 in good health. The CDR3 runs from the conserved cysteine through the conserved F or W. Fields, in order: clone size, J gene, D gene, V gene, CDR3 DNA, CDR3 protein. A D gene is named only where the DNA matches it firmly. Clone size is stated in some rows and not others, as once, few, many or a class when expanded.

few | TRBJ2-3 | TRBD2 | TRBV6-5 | TGTGCCAGCAGTTACTTTTCTAGCGGGAGAGGTTCAGATACGCAGTATTTT | CASSYFSSGRGSDTQYF
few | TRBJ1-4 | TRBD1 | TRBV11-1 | TGTGCCAGCGGGACAGGACCGGATGAAAAACTGTTTTTT | CASGTGPDEKLFF
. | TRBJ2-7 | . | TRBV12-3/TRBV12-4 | TGTGCCAGCAGTCCAAGGAAGGTAACAGGGGCGGGGATACCCTACGAGCAGTACTTC | CASSPRKVTGAGIPYEQYF
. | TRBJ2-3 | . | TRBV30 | TGTGCCTGGAGTGTAGCAGGGACGAAGTATTTT | CAWSVAGTKYF
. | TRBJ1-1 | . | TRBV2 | TGTGCCAGCAGTGAAGAGGCAGGGAACACTGAAGCTTTCTTT | CASSEEAGNTEAFF
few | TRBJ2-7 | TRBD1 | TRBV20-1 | TGCAGTGCTAGACAGGGGGTTGAGTACGAGCAGTACTTC | CSARQGVEYEQYF
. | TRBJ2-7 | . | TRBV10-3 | TGTGCCATCAGTGAGCCACAGGGTTGGGACGAGCAGTACTTC | CAISEPQGWDEQYF
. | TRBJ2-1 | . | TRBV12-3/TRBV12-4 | TGTGCCAGCAAACCCCGGGGGGCGGGAGACCCTCTCGGTGAGCAGTTCTTC | CASKPRGAGDPLGEQFF
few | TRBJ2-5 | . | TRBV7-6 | TGTGCCAGCAGCACTCTACAGCGCCAAGAGACCCAGTACTTC | CASSTLQRQETQYF
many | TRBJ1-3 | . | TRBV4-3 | TGCGCCAGCAGCCAGTCCGTGAGCTCTGGAAACACCATATATTTT | CASSQSVSSGNTIYF
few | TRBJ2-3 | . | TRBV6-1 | TGTGCCAGCAGCAGCCACGGGAGCGCGGGTAGCACAGATACGCAGTATTTT | CASSSHGSAGSTDTQYF
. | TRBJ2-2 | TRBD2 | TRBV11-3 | TGTGCCAGCAGCCTCCGGGGGGGTACGACCGGGGAGCTGTTTTTT | CASSLRGGTTGELFF
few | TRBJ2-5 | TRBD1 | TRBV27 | TGTGCCAGCAGTTTAACGACAGGGGTAGAGACCCAGTACTTC | CASSLTTGVETQYF
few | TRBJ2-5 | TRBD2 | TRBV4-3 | TGCGCCAGCAGCTCCCGGTTTGGCGGGGGGGGGGAGACCCAGTACTTC | CASSSRFGGGGETQYF
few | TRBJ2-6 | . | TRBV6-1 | TGTGCCAGCAGGGGACGCAACTCTGGGGCCAACGTCCTGACTTTC | CASRGRNSGANVLTF
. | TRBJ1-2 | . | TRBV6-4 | TGTGCCAGCAGTGAGGGCGGCTTCTATGGCTACACCTTC | CASSEGGFYGYTF
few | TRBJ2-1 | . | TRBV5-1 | TGCGCCAGCAGCCTCCGCCCTCCGGCCAATGAGCAGTTCTTC | CASSLRPPANEQFF
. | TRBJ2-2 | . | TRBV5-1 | TGCGCCAGCAGCTTGTATTGGACAGCGAACACCGGGGAGCTGTTTTTT | CASSLYWTANTGELFF
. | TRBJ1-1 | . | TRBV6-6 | TGTGCCACCCAGGGGAACACTGAAGCTTTCTTT | CATQGNTEAFF
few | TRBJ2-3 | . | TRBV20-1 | TGCAGTGCTATAGGGGGGGGCACCAGCACAGATACGCAGTATTTT | CSAIGGGTSTDTQYF
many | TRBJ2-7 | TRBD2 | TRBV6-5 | TGTGCCAGCAGTTACGGACTAGCGGCCTACGAGCAGTACTTC | CASSYGLAAYEQYF
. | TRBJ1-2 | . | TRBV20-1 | TGCAGTGCTCCGGGGAGCAGGGGCTACACCTTC | CSAPGSRGYTF
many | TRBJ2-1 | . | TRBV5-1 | TGCGCCAGCTCCCCCCGGGACAACCGAGGCGATGAGCAGTTCTTC | CASSPRDNRGDEQFF